This is a list of T cell receptor beta chains from one sample in a study of vaccination and CD4 T cells after COVID-19. Each CDR3 protein gets one entry after TCRdb re-called the PCR reads with MiXCR. The sample lists over 10,000 distinct CDR3 sequences, 76% occurring once. These receptors have no identified antigens. Sequencing input: CD4+ T cells from blood, cultured in vitro. These receptors were taken from a human donor who had recovered from COVID-19. The CDR3 runs from the conserved cysteine through the conserved F or W. A D gene is named only where the DNA matches it firmly. Rows may omit the clone size; those that give it use once, few, many or a size class.

TRBD1 NA TRBJ1-2 TRBV7-2 TGTGCCAGCAGCCAGATACAGGGGTCGACATATGGCTACACCTTC CASSQIQGSTYGYTF
NA NA TRBJ1-3 TRBV28 TGTGCCAGCAGGCCCCAACCGGCAGGAAACACCATATATTTT CASRPQPAGNTIYF
TRBD2 once TRBJ2-5 TRBV20-1 TGCAGTGCCTATGGACTAGCGGGAGTTCAAGAGACCCAGTACTTC CSAYGLAGVQETQYF
NA NA TRBJ1-1 TRBV20-1 TGCAGTGCCACATGGCCCGTGGGGCAGAACACTGAAGCTTTCTTT CSATWPVGQNTEAFF
TRBD2 NA TRBJ2-1 TRBV2 TGTGCCAGCAGGGAAAGCGGGAGCTCCTACAATGAGCAGTTCTTC CASRESGSSYNEQFF
TRBD1 NA TRBJ1-2 TRBV20-1 TGCAGTGCTAAATCCGGGACAGGGTCGTATGGCTACACCTTC CSAKSGTGSYGYTF
TRBD1 NA TRBJ2-7 TRBV6-5 TGTGCCAGCAGTAACCCGACAGGGCGTACCTACGAGCAGTACTTC CASSNPTGRTYEQYF
NA NA TRBJ1-6 TRBV10-1 TGCGCCAGCAGGCGGCTGGGGTATAATTCACCCCTCCACTTT CASRRLGYNSPLHF
TRBD2 NA TRBJ2-5 TRBV18 TGTGCCAGCTCACCGTGGACTAGCGGGCAGGTAGAGACCCAGTACTTC CASSPWTSGQVETQYF
NA NA TRBJ1-2 TRBV29-1 TGCAGCGTTGAAGATCTTGGACGCTATGGCTACACCTTC CSVEDLGRYGYTF
NA NA TRBJ2-2 TRBV20-1 TGCAGTGCGAGGGACCGGAACACCGGGGAGCTGTTTTTT CSARDRNTGELFF